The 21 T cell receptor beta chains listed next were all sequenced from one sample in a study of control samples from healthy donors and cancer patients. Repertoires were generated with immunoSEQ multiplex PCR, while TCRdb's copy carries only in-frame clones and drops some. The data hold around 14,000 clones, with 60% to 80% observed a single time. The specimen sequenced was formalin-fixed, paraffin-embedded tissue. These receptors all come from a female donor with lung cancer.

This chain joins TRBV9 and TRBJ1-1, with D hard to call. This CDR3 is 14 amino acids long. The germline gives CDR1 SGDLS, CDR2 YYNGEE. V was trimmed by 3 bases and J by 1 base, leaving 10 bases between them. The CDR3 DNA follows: TGTGCCAGCAGCGCCGCTATGGGGAACACTGAAGCTTTCTTT. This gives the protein CASSAAMGNTEAFF.

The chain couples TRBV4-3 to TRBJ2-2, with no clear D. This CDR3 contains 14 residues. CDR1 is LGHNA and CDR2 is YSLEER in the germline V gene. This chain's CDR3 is CVSSQDQSPGELFF. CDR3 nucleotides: TGCGTCAGTAGCCAAGATCAGTCTCCCGGGGAGCTGTTTTTT.

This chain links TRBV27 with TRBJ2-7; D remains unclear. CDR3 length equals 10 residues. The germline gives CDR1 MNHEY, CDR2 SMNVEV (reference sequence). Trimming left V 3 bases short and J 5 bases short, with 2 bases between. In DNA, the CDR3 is TGTGCCAGCAGTTTCCACGAGCAGTACTTC. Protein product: CASSFHEQYF.

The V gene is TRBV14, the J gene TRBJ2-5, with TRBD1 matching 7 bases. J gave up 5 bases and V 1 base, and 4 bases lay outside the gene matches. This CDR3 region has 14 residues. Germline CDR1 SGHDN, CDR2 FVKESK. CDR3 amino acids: CASSQGVTGETQYF. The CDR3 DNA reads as TGTGCCAGCAGCCAAGGAGTGACAGGGGAGACCCAGTACTTC. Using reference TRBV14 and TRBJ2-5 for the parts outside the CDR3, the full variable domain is EAGVTQFPSHSVIEKGQTVTLRCDPISGHDNLYWYRRVMGKEIKFLLHFVKESKQDESGMPNNRFLAERTGGTYSTLKVQPAELEDSGVYFCASSQGVTGETQYFGPGTRLLVL.

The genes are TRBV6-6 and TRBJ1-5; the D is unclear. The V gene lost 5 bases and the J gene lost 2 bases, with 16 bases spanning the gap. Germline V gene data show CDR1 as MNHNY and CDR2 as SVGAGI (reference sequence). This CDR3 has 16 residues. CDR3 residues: CASSRREPFGNQPQHF. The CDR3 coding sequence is TGTGCCAGCAGTCGACGGGAACCTTTTGGCAATCAGCCCCAGCATTTT.

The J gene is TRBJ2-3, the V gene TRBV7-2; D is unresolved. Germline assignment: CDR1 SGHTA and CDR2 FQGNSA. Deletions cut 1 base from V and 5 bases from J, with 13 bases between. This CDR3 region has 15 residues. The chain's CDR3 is CASSLGERLRDTQYF. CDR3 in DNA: TGTGCCAGCAGCTTAGGGGAAAGGCTCCGAGATACGCAGTATTTT.

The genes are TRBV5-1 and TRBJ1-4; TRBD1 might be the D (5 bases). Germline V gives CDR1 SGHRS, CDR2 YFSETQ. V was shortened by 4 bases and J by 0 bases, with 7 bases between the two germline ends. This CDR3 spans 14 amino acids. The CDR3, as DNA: TGCGCCAGCAGCCAGGGAGCAACTAATGAAAAACTGTTTTTT. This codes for CASSQGATNEKLFF. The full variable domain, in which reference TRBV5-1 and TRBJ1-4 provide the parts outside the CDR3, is KAGVTQTPRYLIKTRGQQVTLSCSPISGHRSVSWYQQTPGQGLQFLFEYFSETQRNKGNFPGRFSGRQFSNSRSEMNVSTLELGDSALYLCASSQGATNEKLFFGSGTQLSVL.

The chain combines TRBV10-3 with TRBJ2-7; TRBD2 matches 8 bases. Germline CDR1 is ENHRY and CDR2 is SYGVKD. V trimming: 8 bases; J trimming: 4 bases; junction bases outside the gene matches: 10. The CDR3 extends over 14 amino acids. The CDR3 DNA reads TGTGCCATCCGTAGCGGGGACCCACGGTACGAGCAGTACTTC. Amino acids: CAIRSGDPRYEQYF.

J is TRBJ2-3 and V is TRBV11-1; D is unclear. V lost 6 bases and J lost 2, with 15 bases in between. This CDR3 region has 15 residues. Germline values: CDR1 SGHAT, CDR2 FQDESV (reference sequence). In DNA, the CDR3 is TGTGCCAGCAGTTCTCTAGGACGAAACACAGATACGCAGTATTTT. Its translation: CASSSLGRNTDTQYF. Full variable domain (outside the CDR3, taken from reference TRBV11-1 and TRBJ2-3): EAEVAQSPRYKITEKSQAVAFWCDPISGHATLYWYRQILGQGPELLVQFQDESVVDDSQLPKDRFSAERLKGVDSTLKIQPAELGDSAMYLCASSSLGRNTDTQYFGPGTRLTVL.

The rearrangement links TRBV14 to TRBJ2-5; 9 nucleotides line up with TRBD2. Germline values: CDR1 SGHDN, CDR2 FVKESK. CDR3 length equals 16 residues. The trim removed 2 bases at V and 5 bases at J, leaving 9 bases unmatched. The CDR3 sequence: CASSQYASGTPETQYF. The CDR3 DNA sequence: TGTGCCAGCAGCCAATATGCTAGCGGGACACCCGAGACCCAGTACTTC.

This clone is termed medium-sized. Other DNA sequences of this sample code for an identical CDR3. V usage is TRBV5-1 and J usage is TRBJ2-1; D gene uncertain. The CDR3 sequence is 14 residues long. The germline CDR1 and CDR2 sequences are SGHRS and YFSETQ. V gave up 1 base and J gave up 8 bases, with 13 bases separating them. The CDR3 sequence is CASSLRIAIHEQFF. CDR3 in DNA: TGCGCCAGCAGCTTGAGAATAGCTATCCATGAGCAGTTCTTC.

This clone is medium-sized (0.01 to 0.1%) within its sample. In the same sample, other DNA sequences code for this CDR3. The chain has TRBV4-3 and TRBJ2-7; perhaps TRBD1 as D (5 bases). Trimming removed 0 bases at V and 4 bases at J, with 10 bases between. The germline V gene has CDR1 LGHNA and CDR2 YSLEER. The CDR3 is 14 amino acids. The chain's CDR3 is CASSQDYAGYEQYF. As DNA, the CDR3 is TGCGCCAGCAGCCAAGATTACGCAGGGTACGAGCAGTACTTC.

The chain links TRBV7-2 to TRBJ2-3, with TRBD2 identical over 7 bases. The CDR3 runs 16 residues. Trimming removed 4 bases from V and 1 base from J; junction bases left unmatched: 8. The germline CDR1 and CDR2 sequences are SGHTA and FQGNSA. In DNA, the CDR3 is TGTGCCAGCAGCTCCCTTCTAGCGGTTCGCACAGATACGCAGTATTTT. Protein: CASSSLLAVRTDTQYF.

CDR3 in DNA: TGTGCCAGCAGCGTTTTAGCGGGAGAACACGCAGATACGCAGTATTTT. Translating gives CASSVLAGEHADTQYF. The gene calls are TRBV9 and TRBJ2-3, with TRBD2 matching over 9 bases. The V gene's germline CDR1 is SGDLS and CDR2 YYNGEE. The length of the CDR3 is 16 residues. After removal of 2 bases from V and 4 bases from J, the junction contained 8 bases not matched to a gene.

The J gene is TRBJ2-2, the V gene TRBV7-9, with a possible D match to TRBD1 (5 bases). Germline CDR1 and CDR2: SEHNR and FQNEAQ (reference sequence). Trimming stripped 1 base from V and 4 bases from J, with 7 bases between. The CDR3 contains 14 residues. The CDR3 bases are TGTGCCAGCAGCTTAGAAGGGGTCACCGGGGAGCTGTTTTTT. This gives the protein CASSLEGVTGELFF.

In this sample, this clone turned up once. The CDR3 protein is CASSQDYGHLAATSYEQYF. The CDR3 DNA follows: TGCGCCAGCAGCCAAGATTATGGACACTTAGCGGCAACGTCCTACGAGCAGTACTTC. This chain connects TRBV4-3 to TRBJ2-7; possibly TRBD2 for D (6 bases). With 0 bases removed from V and 1 base from J, the gap between germline ends came to 22 bases. Per germline, CDR1 LGHNA and CDR2 YSLEER. This CDR3 has 19 residues.

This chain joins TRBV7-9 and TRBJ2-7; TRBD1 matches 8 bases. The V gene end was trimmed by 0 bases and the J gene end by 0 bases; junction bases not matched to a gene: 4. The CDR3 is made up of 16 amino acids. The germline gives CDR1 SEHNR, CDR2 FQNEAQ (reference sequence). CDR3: CASSLAGQASSYEQYF. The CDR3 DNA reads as TGTGCCAGCAGCTTAGCGGGACAGGCGAGCTCCTACGAGCAGTACTTC.

The CDR3 protein is CASSLIEQGDTQYF. The CDR3 nucleotides are TGTGCCAGCAGTTTGATCGAACAAGGCGATACGCAGTATTTT. The chain recombines TRBV27 with TRBJ2-3, with D uncertain. Trimming shortened V by 3 bases and J by 6 bases, and 13 bases separated the two germline ends. This CDR3 comprises 14 residues. Per germline, CDR1 MNHEY and CDR2 SMNVEV (reference sequence).

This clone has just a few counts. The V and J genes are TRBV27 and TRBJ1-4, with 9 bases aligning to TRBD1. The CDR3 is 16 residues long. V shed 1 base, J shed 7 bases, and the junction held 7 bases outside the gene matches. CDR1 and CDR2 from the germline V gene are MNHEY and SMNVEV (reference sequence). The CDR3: CASSLWRRTGVEKLFF. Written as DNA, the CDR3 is TGTGCCAGCAGTTTATGGCGGAGGACAGGGGTTGAAAAACTGTTTTTT.

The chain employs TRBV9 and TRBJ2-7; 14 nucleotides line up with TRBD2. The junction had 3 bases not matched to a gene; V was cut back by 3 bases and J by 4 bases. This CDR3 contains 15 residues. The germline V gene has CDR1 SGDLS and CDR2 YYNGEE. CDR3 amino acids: CASSGGTSGSYEQYF. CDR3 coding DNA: TGTGCCAGCAGCGGGGGGACTAGCGGGAGTTACGAGCAGTACTTC.

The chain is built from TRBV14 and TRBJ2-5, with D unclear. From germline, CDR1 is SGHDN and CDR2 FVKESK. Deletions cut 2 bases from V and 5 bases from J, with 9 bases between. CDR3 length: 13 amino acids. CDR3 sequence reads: CASSQRHQETQYF. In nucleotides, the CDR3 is TGTGCCAGCAGCCAACGCCATCAGGAGACCCAGTACTTC.